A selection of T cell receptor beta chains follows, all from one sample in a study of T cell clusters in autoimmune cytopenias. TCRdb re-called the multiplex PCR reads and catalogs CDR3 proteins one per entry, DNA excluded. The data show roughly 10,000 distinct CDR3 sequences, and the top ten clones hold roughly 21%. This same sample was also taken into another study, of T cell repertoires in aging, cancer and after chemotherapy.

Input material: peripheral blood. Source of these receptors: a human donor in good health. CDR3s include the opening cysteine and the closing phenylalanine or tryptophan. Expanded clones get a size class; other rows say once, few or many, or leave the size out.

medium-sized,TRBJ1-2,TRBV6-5,CASSSGTGRGYTF
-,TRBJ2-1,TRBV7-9,CASSPRLAEQFF
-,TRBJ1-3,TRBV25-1,CASSEGSDRSITIYF
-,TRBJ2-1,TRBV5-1,CASSLQGTEQFF
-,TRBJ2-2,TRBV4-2,CASSQDWSRVAGELFF
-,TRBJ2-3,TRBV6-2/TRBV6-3,CASSYYPDTDTQYF
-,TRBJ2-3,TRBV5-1,CASSSGTFTDTQYF
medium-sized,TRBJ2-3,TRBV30,CAWSVAGADTQYF
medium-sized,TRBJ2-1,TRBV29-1,CSVLGGTGVPYNEQFF
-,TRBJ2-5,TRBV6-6,CASSYSNLQETQYF
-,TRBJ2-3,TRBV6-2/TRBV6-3,CASSWTFNTDTQYF
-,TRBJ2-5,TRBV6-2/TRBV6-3,CASSYGGAEETQYF
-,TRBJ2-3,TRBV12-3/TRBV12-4,CASSIWTSGKTDTQYF
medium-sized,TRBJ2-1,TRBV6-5,CASSYPTGQDGSYNEQFF
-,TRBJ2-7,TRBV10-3,CAISEGGTYEQYF
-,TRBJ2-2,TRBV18,CASSPQSTGLAGELFF
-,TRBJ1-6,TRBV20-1,CSAWGGNSPLHF
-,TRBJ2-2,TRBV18,CASSPLGPGGVTGELFF
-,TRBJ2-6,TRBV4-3,CATSPGSGANVLTF
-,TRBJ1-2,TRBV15,CATSRDSGRGEGYTF
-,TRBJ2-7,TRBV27,CASSLLASGNYEQYF
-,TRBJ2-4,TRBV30,CAWGTSGKNIQYF
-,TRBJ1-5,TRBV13,CARRHLGTGDQPQHF
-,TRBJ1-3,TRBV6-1,CASIRTGASSGNTIYF